This TCR beta chain was captured by sequencing in a study of cytomegalovirus exposure and HLA in healthy donors. CDR1 is SGHNT and CDR2 is YENEEA in the germline V gene. The CDR3 is 13 amino acids. The ends were cut back, 1 base at V and 7 bases at J, with 11 bases in the middle. Study-level results: The analysis excluded some indistinguishable V segments, including TRBV6-2 and TRBV6-3. The study reported that TCR beta sequences accurately predicted HLA-A and HLA-B alleles in most subjects. Reported results showed that the classifier diagnosed cytomegalovirus status with high specificity and sensitivity. CMV serostatus alone was available as immune exposure information.

This PCR relied on a set of 60 Vbeta primers and 13 Jbeta primers. The protocol was immunoSEQ multiplex PCR, while the TCRdb copy is restricted to in-frame clones and leaves out a portion. The sample includes roughly 45,000 clones. Regarding this clone: The antigen is not known.

The specimen sequenced was PBMCs. This TCR derives from a woman aged 30 to 39 in good health and CMV-seronegative. J is TRBJ2-7 and V is TRBV11-3; a possible D gene is TRBD2 (5 bases). This CDR3 reads CASSLVTSGEQYF. DNA of the CDR3: TGTGCCAGCAGCTTAGTGACCTCGGGAGAGCAGTACTTC. The full variable domain, rest sourced from reference TRBV11-3 and TRBJ2-7, is EAGVVQSPRYKIIEKKQPVAFWCNPISGHNTLYWYLQNLGQGPELLIRYENEEAVDDSQLPKDRFSAERLKGVDSTLKIQPAELGDSAVYLCASSLVTSGEQYFGPGTRLTVT.